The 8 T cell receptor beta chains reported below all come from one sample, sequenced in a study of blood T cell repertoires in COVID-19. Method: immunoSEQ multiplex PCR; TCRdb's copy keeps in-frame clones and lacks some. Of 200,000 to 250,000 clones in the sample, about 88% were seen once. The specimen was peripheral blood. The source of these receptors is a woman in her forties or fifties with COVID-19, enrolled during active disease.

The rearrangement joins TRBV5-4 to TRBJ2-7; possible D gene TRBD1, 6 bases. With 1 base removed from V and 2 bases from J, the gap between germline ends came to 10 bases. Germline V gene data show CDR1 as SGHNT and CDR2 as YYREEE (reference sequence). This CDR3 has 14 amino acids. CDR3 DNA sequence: TGTGCCAGCAGCTTGAGGGGGTCCACCTACGAGCAGTACTTC. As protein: CASSLRGSTYEQYF.

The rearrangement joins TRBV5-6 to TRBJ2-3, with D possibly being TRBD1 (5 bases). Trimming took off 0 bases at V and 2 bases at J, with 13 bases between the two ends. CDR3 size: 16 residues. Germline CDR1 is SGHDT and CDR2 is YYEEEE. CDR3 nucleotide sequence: TGTGCCAGCAGCTTGGGACAGTACCCCACCACAGATACGCAGTATTTT. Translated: CASSLGQYPTTDTQYF. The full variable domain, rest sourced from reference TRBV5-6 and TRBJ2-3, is DAGVTQSPTHLIKTRGQQVTLRCSPKSGHDTVSWYQQALGQGPQFIFQYYEEEERQRGNFPDRFSGHQFPNYSSELNVNALLLGDSALYLCASSLGQYPTTDTQYFGPGTRLTVL.

Written as DNA, the CDR3 is TGTGCCAGCAGTGGGACAGTTGGAAATTCACCCCTCCACTTT. The encoded protein is CASSGTVGNSPLHF. The chain has TRBV2 and TRBJ1-6; a weak D match, TRBD1 (6 bases). Trimming took 4 bases from V and 7 from J, leaving 11 bases between them. The CDR3 contains 14 residues. The germline CDR1 and CDR2 sequences are SNHLY and FYNNEI. The whole variable domain, remainder taken from reference TRBV2 and TRBJ1-6, is EPEVTQTPSHQVTQMGQEVILRCVPISNHLYFYWYRQILGQKVEFLVSFYNNEISEKSEIFDDQFSVERPDGSNFTLKIRSTKLEDSAMYFCASSGTVGNSPLHFGNGTRLTVT.

The CDR3 coding sequence is TGCGCCAGCACTTCGGACAGGGGGTTTGGAAACACCATATATTTT. Its protein product is CASTSDRGFGNTIYF. V is TRBV10-2 and J is TRBJ1-3; 10 nucleotides line up with TRBD1. Trimming at V came to 7 bases and at J to 3 bases, leaving 6 bases not matched to a gene. The germline gives CDR1 WSHSY, CDR2 SAAADI. There are 15 residues in the CDR3.

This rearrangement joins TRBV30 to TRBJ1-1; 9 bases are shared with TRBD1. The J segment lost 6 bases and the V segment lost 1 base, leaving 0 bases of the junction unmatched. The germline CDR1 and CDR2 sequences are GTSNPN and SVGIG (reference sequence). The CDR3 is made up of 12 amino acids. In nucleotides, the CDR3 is TGTGCCTGGAGTGGACAGGGGGCTGAAGCTTTCTTT. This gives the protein CAWSGQGAEAFF.

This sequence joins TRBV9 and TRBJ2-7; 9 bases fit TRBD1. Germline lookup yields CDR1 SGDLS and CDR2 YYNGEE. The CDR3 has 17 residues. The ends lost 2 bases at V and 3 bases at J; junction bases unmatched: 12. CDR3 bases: TGTGCCAGCAGCGTGACAGGGGGGGATCGAGGTGGCTACGAGCAGTACTTC. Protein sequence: CASSVTGGDRGGYEQYF.

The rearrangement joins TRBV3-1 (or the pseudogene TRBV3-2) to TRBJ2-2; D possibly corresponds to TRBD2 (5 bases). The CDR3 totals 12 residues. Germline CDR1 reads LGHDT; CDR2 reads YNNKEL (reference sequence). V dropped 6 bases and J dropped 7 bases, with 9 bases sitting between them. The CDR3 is CASSYGDGELFF. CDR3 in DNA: TGTGCCAGCAGTTACGGGGACGGGGAGCTGTTTTTT.

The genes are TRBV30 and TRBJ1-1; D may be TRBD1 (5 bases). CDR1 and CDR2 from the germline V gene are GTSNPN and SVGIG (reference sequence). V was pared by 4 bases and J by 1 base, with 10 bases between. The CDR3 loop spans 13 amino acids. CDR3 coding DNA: TGTGCCTGGACCAACGGGGGGAACACTGAAGCTTTCTTT. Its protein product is CAWTNGGNTEAFF.